A single sample is the source of the 18 T cell receptor beta chains below, sequenced in a study of CD8 T cells in Susac syndrome. The RNA, about 0.5 to 1 ug, was put through reverse transcription using random hexamers. One entry per CDR3 protein, called by TCRdb with MiXCR from the immunoSEQ multiplex PCR reads. The sample shows over 200,000 distinct CDR3 sequences, just under 95% of them seen only once. The source material was CD4+ T cells from PBMCs. All receptors derive from a human donor with multiple sclerosis.

The chain couples TRBV20-1 to TRBJ2-3, with TRBD1 identical over 11 bases. The CDR3 is 17 amino acids. Germline V CDR1 and CDR2: DFQATT, SNEGSKA (reference sequence). V lost 6 bases and J lost 2; bases outside the gene matches: 13. The CDR3 loop is CSAPGQGVYSFTDTQYF. The CDR3 DNA reads TGCAGTGCCCCGGGACAGGGGGTGTATTCGTTCACAGATACGCAGTATTTT.

This chain uses TRBV20-1 with TRBJ2-1; TRBD2 might be the D (5 bases). The CDR3 contains 14 residues. Germline V gives CDR1 DFQATT, CDR2 SNEGSKA (reference sequence). V lost 1 base to trimming and J lost 1 base, with 8 bases between them. CDR3 sequence (DNA): TGCAGTGCTAGAGTAACGGGATCCTACAATGAGCAGTTCTTC. Amino acid sequence: CSARVTGSYNEQFF.

This clonotype was counted once. The chain couples TRBV12-3 or TRBV12-4 to TRBJ1-6; 7 nucleotides match TRBD1. The V gene end was trimmed by 5 bases and the J gene end by 15 bases; junction bases not matched to a gene: 10. The CDR3 loop spans 13 amino acids. CDR3 in amino acids: CASSPWTGSNLHF. CDR3 DNA sequence: TGTGCCAGCAGTCCGTGGACAGGCTCAAACCTCCACTTT.

A few counts support this clonotype. The CDR3 protein is CAWSRDNSPLHF. In nucleotides, the CDR3 is TGTGCCTGGAGCAGGGATAATTCACCCCTCCACTTT. The chain couples TRBV30 to TRBJ1-6, with D tentatively TRBD1 (5 bases). Germline V lookup: CDR1 GTSNPN, CDR2 SVGIG (reference sequence). V was cut by 3 bases and J by 5 bases, with 5 bases left in between. The CDR3 covers 12 residues.

The chain recombines TRBV20-1 with TRBJ1-2; TRBD1 is a possible D gene (6 bases). The V end was cut by 4 bases, the J end by 0 bases, with 12 bases between. Germline CDR1 and CDR2: DFQATT and SNEGSKA (reference sequence). This CDR3 has 14 amino acids. In nucleotides, the CDR3 is TGCAGTGCTACCGGACAGCTAGCTAACTATGGCTACACCTTC. It codes for CSATGQLANYGYTF.

The genes are TRBV29-1 and TRBJ1-2; 8 positions match TRBD1. The CDR3 runs to 13 residues. Germline CDR1 reads SQVTM; CDR2 reads ANQGSEA. Trimming cost V 4 bases and J 8 bases; bases outside gene matches: 9. The CDR3 sequence: CSVGDRTDVGYTF. The CDR3 coding sequence is TGCAGCGTTGGGGACAGGACGGACGTAGGCTACACCTTC.

The chain carries TRBV29-1 and TRBJ2-3; 10 bases map to TRBD2. Germline CDR1 and CDR2: SQVTM and ANQGSEA. The CDR3 consists of 14 residues. J lost 4 bases, V lost 6 bases, and 7 bases had no gene match. In DNA, the CDR3 is TGCAGCGTCTCCCGGACTAGCGGCCCAGATACGCAGTATTTT. This codes for CSVSRTSGPDTQYF.

The V and J genes are TRBV20-1 and TRBJ2-2; D may be TRBD2 (5 bases). The CDR3 length is 14 residues. With 5 bases removed from V and 7 bases from J, the gap between germline ends came to 17 bases. Per germline, CDR1 DFQATT and CDR2 SNEGSKA (reference sequence). The CDR3 DNA is TGCAGTGCTGGACCCGATCGAGGGATCGGGGAGCTGTTTTTT. It specifies CSAGPDRGIGELFF.

The CDR3 loop is CASSVLSQETQYF. CDR3 DNA sequence: TGTGCCAGCAGCGTTCTCAGCCAAGAGACCCAGTACTTC. The chain joins TRBV9 to TRBJ2-5, with D uncertain. CDR1 and CDR2 (germline): SGDLS, YYNGEE. V shed 2 bases and J shed 1 base, with 6 bases lying between them. This CDR3 contains 13 residues.

This clonotype was seen just once. The J gene is TRBJ2-3, the V gene TRBV3-1, with D possibly matching TRBD2 (6 bases). Trimming took off 1 base at V and 7 bases at J, with 12 bases between the two ends. The germline gives CDR1 LGHDT, CDR2 YNNKEL (reference sequence). CDR3 length: 14 amino acids. CDR3 DNA sequence: TGTGCCAGCAGCCAAGGGACTATCCGACATACGCAGTATTTT. This translates into CASSQGTIRHTQYF.

This chain uses TRBV29-1 with TRBJ1-4, with D uncertain. This CDR3 has 12 amino acids. The V gene lost 0 bases and the J gene lost 10 bases, with 9 bases spanning the gap. The V gene's germline CDR1 is SQVTM and CDR2 ANQGSEA. CDR3 residues: CSVEEAMGKLFF. CDR3 nucleotides: TGCAGCGTTGAAGAGGCGATGGGAAAACTGTTTTTT.

The table lists this clonotype with a count of one. V gene TRBV11-2 combines with J gene TRBJ1-1; D call uncertain. CDR3 length: 14 amino acids. Trimming took off 5 bases at V and 1 base at J, with 11 bases between the two ends. Germline V gene data show CDR1 as SGHAT and CDR2 as FQNNGV. CDR3 bases: TGTGCCAGCAGCGCCATTCACCGGAACACTGAAGCTTTCTTT. It translates to CASSAIHRNTEAFF.

CDR3 residues: CSAGTPRETQYF. DNA of the CDR3: TGCAGTGCTGGGACCCCACGAGAGACCCAGTACTTC. This chain joins TRBV20-1 and TRBJ2-5, with D perhaps assigned TRBD1 or TRBD2 (5 bases each). Germline V CDR1 and CDR2: DFQATT, SNEGSKA (reference sequence). The CDR3 contains 12 residues. V lost 5 bases to trimming and J lost 4 bases, with 11 bases between them.

V gene TRBV20-1 combines with J gene TRBJ1-5; 9 positions match TRBD1. Per germline, CDR1 DFQATT and CDR2 SNEGSKA (reference sequence). CDR3 length: 16 amino acids. The trim removed 6 bases at V and 2 bases at J, leaving 11 bases unmatched. CDR3 region: CSATGTGKMGNQPQHF. The CDR3 coding sequence is TGCAGTGCCACAGGGACAGGGAAGATGGGCAATCAGCCCCAGCATTTT.

CDR3 nucleotides: TGTGCCAGCAGTTACTTACAGCTTAATTCACCCCTCCACTTT. Residues: CASSYLQLNSPLHF. The chain joins TRBV27 to TRBJ1-6, with D unresolved. CDR1 is MNHEY, CDR2 SMNVEV, per germline (reference sequence). V lost 4 bases, J lost 6 bases, and 10 bases lay in between. The CDR3 contains 14 residues.

The chain is built from TRBV4-2 and TRBJ2-1, with D possibly matching TRBD1 (7 bases). Trimming left V 1 base short and J 3 bases short, with 13 bases between. This CDR3 has 16 residues. CDR1 is LGHNA and CDR2 is YNFKEQ in the germline V gene. The CDR3 protein is CASSQVPGGLYNEQFF. CDR3 DNA: TGTGCCAGCAGCCAAGTCCCAGGGGGGCTCTACAATGAGCAGTTCTTC.

This chain connects TRBV7-9 to TRBJ2-2; D is possibly TRBD1 or TRBD2 (6 bases each). The germline gives CDR1 SEHNR, CDR2 FQNEAQ (reference sequence). The CDR3 length is 16 residues. The ends were cut back, 2 bases at V and 0 bases at J, with 10 bases in the middle. This CDR3 reads CASSLRGTANTGELFF. The CDR3, as DNA: TGTGCCAGCAGCTTAAGGGGGACTGCGAACACCGGGGAGCTGTTTTTT. Looking up the rest from reference TRBV7-9 and TRBJ2-2 gives the full variable domain: DTGVSQNPRHKITKRGQNVTFRCDPISEHNRLYWYRQTLGQGPEFLTYFQNEAQLEKSRLLSDRFSAERPKGSFSTLEIQRTEQGDSAMYLCASSLRGTANTGELFFGEGSRLTVL.

CDR3 DNA sequence: TGTGCCTGGAGTGTAGAGGATAGCAATCAGCCCCAGCATTTT. It translates to CAWSVEDSNQPQHF. The chain combines TRBV30 with TRBJ1-5; D is unclear. V was shortened by 0 bases and J by 0 bases, with 6 bases between the two germline ends. Germline V lookup: CDR1 GTSNPN, CDR2 SVGIG (reference sequence). This CDR3 spans 14 amino acids.